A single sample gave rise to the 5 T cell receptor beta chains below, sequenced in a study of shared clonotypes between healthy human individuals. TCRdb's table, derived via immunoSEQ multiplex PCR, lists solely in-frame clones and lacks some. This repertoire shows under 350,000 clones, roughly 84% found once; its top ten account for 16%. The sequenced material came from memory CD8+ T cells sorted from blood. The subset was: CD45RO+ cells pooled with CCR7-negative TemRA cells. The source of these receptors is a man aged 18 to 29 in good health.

The CDR3 sequence: CASSLARAGNEKLFF. The CDR3 DNA reads as TGCGCCAGCAGCTTGGCCCGGGCTGGTAATGAAAAACTGTTTTTT. V usage is TRBV5-1 and J usage is TRBJ1-4, with unresolved D. The V gene lost 0 bases and the J gene lost 4 bases, with 10 bases spanning the gap. CDR1 is SGHRS and CDR2 is YFSETQ in the germline V gene. The CDR3 loop spans 15 amino acids.

CDR3 loop: CASSQTGGLGGYTF. CDR3 nucleotide sequence: TGTGCCAGCAGCCAGACGGGGGGTCTGGGTGGCTACACCTTC. The rearrangement uses TRBV7-6 and TRBJ1-2; TRBD1 might be the D (5 bases). CDR1 is SGHVS and CDR2 is FNYEAQ in the germline V gene. The CDR3 length is 14 residues. V lost 5 bases and J lost 7, with 17 bases in between.

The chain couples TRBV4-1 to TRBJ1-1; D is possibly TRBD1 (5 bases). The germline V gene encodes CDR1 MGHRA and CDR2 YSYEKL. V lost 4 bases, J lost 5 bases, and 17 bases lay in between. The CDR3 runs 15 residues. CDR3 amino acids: CASSPTRGDWTEAFF. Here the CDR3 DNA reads TGCGCCAGCAGCCCGACGAGGGGAGATTGGACTGAAGCTTTCTTT.

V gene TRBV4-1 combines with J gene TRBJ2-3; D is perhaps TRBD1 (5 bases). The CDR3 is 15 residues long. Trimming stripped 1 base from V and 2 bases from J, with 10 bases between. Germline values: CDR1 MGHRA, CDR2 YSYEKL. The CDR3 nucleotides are TGCGCCAGCAGCCAAGGGCAGGGCGCCACAGATACGCAGTATTTT. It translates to CASSQGQGATDTQYF.

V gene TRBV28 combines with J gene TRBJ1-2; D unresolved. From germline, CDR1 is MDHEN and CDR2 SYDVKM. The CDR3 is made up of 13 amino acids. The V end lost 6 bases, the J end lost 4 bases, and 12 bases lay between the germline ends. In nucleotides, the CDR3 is TGTGCCAGCAGATTCATGGGTAGCTATGGCTACACCTTC. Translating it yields CASRFMGSYGYTF.